The source of this T cell receptor (beta chain) is a study of blood T cell repertoires in COVID-19. About the research overall: T cells, B-cell-depleted T cells, or PBMCs supplied cDNA or gDNA.

Original processing notes: The assay estimated nucleated cells by amplifying reference gene primers. The assay was immunoSEQ multiplex PCR, and TCRdb's table has in-frame clones only and misses some. That table is the source of V, J and clone size, and D and trimming were worked out from the DNA. In the table there are some 150,000 clones, about 86% of which are singletons. This clone was recorded once. Germline CDR1 is MNHEY and CDR2 is SVGAGI. The CDR3 length is 14 residues. Trimming took 6 bases from V and 0 from J, leaving 11 bases between them. Sequenced material: peripheral blood. This TCR was sampled from a woman aged 40 to 50 with acute or convalescent COVID-19. The chain combines TRBV6-5 with TRBJ1-2; unclear D gene. CDR3 sequence (DNA): TGTGCCAGCAGCTCCAGCGTTACTAACTATGGCTACACCTTC. Its protein product is CASSSSVTNYGYTF.